This T cell receptor beta chain was sequenced for a study of tumor-infiltrating lymphocytes in localized non-small cell lung cancer (dated by TCRdb to the early 2020s). About the full investigation: The cohort covered several histologies, both smokers and never-smokers, and patients whose samples were collected after neoadjuvant chemotherapy. Each patient provided resected tumor tissue plus uninvolved lung tissue from the same patient, with the uninvolved lung tissue described as non-adjacent to the tumor. The same patients underwent several integrated assays, with TCR sequencing performed together with flow cytometry, multiplex immunofluorescence, RNA-seq, exome sequencing and proteomics. In total, the ICON cohort was made up of under 180 surgical patients who had localized non-small cell lung cancer and whose tumors were resected. A total of 55 or so patients were included in the paired tumor versus uninvolved lung comparison of immunoSEQ T-cell fraction.

TCR sequencing with the immunoSEQ assay provided the T-cell fraction in tumor and uninvolved lung tissue. The original methods were these. For survival analysis, patients were split into high (upper tertile) and low (lower two tertiles) T-cell fraction groups and compared by log-rank test. A signed-rank test was used to check for differences in T-cell fraction between paired tumor and uninvolved lung. This is the immuneACCESS table as TCRdb keeps it, with only in-frame sequences that have V and J called. A part of the clones is gone; compared with another copy, unresolved V genes explain less than half, and the rest is unexplained. V, J and clone size are taken as reported in that table, and D and trimming were inferred from the DNA itself. For this sample there are 11,000 to 15,000 clones; about two thirds appear just once. The ten largest clones capture about 20% of the sample. Enrollment in ICON was initiated in 2016, and the last patient was enrolled in September 2018. In a subcohort of about 76 patients, fresh tumor and matched uninvolved tissue were collected for in-depth immune analyses, with TCR sequencing among those analyses. DNA for TCR sequencing was isolated from bulk tissue, and no cell sorting was done.

Worth noting for this clone: Its target antigen remains unknown. No quality values exist for individual bases; no much larger clone is one base distant.

What the authors observed across the whole study: No difference in TCR-derived T-cell fraction was observed between the flow cytometry-defined immunotypes IM1 (good prognosis) and IM2 (poor prognosis). Because different assays used different pieces of the same tissue, intratumor heterogeneity could not be separated from technical variation. In line with immunofluorescence CD3 counts, TCRbeta sequencing supported higher T cell infiltration in tumors compared with uninvolved lung tissue. Since assay coverage differed from patient to patient depending on how much tissue was available, TCR sequencing was done for only a subset of the cohort.

The CDR3, from cysteine to phenylalanine, totals 16 residues. Of the read, only the CDR3 DNA is kept; its 48 bases are in frame from base 1. The germline V gene provides CDR1 SGHRS and CDR2 YFSETQ. Here V drops 4 bases and J drops 4 bases, and the junction holds 10 bases not matched to any gene. The sequence was obtained from a human donor with non-small cell lung cancer. The sequence is built from TRBV5-1 and TRBJ2-7; a stretch of 11 junction bases matches TRBD1. Input material: uninvolved lung tissue not adjacent to the tumor. The bases are TGCGCCAGCAGCATAGAGCCGGGACAGGGGGGTTACGAGCAGTACTTC. Protein translation: CASSIEPGQGGYEQYF.